Included here is one T cell receptor beta chain sequence, with context. The target antigen is unknown. The record originates from a study of cytotoxic CD8 clonotypes in ibrutinib-treated CLL. Study in general: Partial responses totalled about 24 and complete responses 2; after median approximately 6 years, about 15 remained remitted and around twelve progressed. Regarding the study as a whole: Under treatment, the uncommon public clonotypes either contracted or remained stable. Pretreatment clonality was elevated relative to age-matched healthy donors and paralleled circulating CD8+ T-cell counts.

V lost 4 bases, J lost 3 bases, and 9 bases lay in between. The CDR3 runs to 13 residues. Germline CDR1 and CDR2: LGHNA and YNFKEQ. Profiled with immunoSEQ multiplex PCR; TCRdb holds only in-frame clones, not every one. The sample comprises approximately 11,000 clones, approximately 59% of which are singletons, and 25% rests with the top ten. The input for sequencing was PBMCs, taken before ibrutinib treatment. The gene calls are TRBV4-2 and TRBJ1-2, with D unclear. The receptor was isolated from a human donor with chronic lymphocytic leukemia. The CDR3 DNA is TGTGCCAGCAGCCCGGCAGAGCACTATGGCTACACCTTC. Amino acid sequence: CASSPAEHYGYTF.